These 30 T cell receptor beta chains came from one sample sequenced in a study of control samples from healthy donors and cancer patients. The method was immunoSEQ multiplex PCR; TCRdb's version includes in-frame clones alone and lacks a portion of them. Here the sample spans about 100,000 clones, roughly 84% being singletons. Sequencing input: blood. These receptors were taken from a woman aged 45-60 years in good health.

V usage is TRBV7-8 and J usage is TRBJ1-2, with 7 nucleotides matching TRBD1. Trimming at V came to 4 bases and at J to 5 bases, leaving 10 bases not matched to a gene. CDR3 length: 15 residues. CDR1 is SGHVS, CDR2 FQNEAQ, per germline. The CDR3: CASSSQGGGGYGYTF. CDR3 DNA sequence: TGTGCCAGCAGCTCCCAGGGGGGTGGAGGGTATGGCTACACCTTC.

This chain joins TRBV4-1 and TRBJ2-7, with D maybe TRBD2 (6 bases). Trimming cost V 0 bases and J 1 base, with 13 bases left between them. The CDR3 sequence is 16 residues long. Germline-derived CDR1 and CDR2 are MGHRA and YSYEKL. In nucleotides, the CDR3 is TGCGCCAGCAGCCAAGATTATCCGGGGGTTTCCTACGAGCAGTACTTC. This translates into CASSQDYPGVSYEQYF.

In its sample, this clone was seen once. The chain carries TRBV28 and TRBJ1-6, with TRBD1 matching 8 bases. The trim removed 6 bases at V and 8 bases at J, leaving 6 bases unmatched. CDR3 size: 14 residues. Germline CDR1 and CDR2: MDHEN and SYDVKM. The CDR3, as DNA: TGTGCCAGCAGAGCTCAGGGGGCCTATTCACCCCTCCACTTT. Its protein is CASRAQGAYSPLHF.

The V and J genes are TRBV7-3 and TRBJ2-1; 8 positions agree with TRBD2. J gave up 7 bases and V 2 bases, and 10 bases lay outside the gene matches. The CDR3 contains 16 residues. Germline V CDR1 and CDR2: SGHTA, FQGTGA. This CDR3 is CASSLLSGKGKNEQFF. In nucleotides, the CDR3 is TGTGCCAGCAGCTTACTTAGCGGGAAGGGTAAAAATGAGCAGTTCTTC.

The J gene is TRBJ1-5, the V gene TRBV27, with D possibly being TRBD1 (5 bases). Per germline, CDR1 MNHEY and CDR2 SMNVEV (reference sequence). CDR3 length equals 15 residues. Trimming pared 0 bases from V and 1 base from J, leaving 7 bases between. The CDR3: CASSLSAGSNQPQHF. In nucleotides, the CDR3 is TGTGCCAGCAGTTTATCGGCAGGGAGCAATCAGCCCCAGCATTTT.

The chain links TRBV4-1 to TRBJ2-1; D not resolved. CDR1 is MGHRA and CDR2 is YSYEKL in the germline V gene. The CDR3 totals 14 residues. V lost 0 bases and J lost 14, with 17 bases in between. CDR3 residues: CASSQEIGPLSEFF. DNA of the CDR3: TGCGCCAGCAGCCAAGAGATCGGACCTCTTTCCGAGTTCTTC.

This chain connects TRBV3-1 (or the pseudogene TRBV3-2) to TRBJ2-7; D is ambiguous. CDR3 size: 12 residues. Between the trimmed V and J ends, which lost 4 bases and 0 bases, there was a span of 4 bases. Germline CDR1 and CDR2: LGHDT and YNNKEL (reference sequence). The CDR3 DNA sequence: TGTGCCAGCAGCCCTAGCTCCTACGAGCAGTACTTC. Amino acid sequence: CASSPSSYEQYF.

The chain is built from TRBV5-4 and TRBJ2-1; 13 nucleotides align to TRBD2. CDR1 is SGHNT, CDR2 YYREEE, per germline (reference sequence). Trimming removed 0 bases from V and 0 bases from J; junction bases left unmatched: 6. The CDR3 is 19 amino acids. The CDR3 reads CASSLEGLAGQSSYNEQFF. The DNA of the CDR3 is TGTGCCAGCAGCTTGGAGGGACTAGCGGGGCAGAGCTCCTACAATGAGCAGTTCTTC.

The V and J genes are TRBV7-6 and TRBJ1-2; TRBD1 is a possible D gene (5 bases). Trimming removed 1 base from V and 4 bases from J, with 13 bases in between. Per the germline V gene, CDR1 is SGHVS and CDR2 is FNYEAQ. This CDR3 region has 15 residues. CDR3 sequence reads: CASSLEDGRAYGYTF. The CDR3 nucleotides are TGTGCCAGCAGCTTAGAAGACGGCAGGGCCTATGGCTACACCTTC.

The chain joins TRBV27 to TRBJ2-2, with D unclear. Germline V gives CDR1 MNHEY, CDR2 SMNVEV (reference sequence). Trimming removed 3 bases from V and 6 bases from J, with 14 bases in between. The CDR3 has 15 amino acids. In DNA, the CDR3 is TGTGCCAGCAGTTTGAAAAGCGTATTCGCCGGGGAGCTGTTTTTT. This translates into CASSLKSVFAGELFF.

The CDR3 reads CASGRSSTDTQYF. As DNA, the CDR3 is TGTGCCAGCGGCAGATCCAGCACAGATACGCAGTATTTT. The gene calls are TRBV12-3 or TRBV12-4 and TRBJ2-3; D not certain. The CDR3 spans 13 residues. V was pared by 8 bases and J by 0 bases, with 9 bases between.

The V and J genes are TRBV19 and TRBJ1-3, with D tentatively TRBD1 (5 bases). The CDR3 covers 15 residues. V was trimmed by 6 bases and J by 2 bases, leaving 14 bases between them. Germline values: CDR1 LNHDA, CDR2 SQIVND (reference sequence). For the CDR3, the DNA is TGTGCCAGTAGACCAGGGCCATGGCCTGGAAACACCATATATTTT. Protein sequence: CASRPGPWPGNTIYF.

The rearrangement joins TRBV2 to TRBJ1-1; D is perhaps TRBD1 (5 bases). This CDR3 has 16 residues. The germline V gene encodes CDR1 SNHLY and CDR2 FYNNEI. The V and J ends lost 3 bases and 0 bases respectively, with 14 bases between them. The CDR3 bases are TGTGCCAGCAGTGACTGGCAGGGCGGGATGAACACTGAAGCTTTCTTT. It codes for CASSDWQGGMNTEAFF.

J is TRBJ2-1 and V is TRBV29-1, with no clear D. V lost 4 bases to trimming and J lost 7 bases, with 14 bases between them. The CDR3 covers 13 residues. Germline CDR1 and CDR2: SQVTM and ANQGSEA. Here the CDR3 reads CSVGPPPSNEQFF. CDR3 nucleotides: TGCAGCGTTGGGCCACCGCCGAGTAATGAGCAGTTCTTC.

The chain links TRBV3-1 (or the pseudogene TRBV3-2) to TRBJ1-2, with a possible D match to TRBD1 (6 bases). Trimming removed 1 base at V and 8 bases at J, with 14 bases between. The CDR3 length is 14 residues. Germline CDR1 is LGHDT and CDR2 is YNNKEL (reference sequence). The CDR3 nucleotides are TGTGCCAGCAGCCAAGGGGACAAAGGGCGAGGCTACACCTTC. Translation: CASSQGDKGRGYTF.

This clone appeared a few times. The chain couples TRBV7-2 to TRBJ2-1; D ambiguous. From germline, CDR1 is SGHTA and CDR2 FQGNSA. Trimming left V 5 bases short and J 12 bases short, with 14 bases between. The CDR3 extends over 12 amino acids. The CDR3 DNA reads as TGTGCCAGCAGCGGCTTAGGAGTGCGGCAGTTCTTC. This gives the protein CASSGLGVRQFF.

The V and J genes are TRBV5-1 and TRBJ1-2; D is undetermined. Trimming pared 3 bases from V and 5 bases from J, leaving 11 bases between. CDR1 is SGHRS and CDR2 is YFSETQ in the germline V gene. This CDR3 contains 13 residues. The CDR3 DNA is TGCGCCAGCAGCTACCCGGACGTTTATGGCTACACCTTC. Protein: CASSYPDVYGYTF.

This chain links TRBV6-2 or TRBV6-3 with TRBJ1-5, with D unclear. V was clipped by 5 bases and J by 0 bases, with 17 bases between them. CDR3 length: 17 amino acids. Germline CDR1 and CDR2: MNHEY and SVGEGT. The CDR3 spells CASSNTLYANSNQPQHF. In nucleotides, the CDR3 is TGTGCCAGCAGTAATACCCTTTACGCCAATAGCAATCAGCCCCAGCATTTT.

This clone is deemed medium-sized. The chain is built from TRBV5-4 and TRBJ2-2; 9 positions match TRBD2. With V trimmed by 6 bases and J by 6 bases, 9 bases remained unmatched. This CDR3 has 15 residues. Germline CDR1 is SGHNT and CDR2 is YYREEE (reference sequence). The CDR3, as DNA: TGTGCCAGCACCCACGGGACTAGCAGTCCCGGGGAGCTGTTTTTT. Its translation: CASTHGTSSPGELFF.

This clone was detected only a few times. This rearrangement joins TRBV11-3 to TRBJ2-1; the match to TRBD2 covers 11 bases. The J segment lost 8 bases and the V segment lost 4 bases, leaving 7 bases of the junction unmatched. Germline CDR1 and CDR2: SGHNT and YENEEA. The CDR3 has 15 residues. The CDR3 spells CASSYSGGAIDEQFF. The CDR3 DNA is TGTGCCAGCAGCTATAGCGGGGGGGCGATAGATGAGCAGTTCTTC.

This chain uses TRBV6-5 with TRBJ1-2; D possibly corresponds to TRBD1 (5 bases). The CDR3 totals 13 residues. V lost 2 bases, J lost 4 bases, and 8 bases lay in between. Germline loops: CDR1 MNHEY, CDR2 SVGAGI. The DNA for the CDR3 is TGTGCCAGCAGTTACCTGGGGCCCTATGGCTACACCTTC. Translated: CASSYLGPYGYTF.

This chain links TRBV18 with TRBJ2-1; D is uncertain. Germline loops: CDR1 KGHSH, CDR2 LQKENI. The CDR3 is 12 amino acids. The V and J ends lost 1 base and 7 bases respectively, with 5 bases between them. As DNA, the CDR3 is TGTGCCAGCTCACCACTGGGGAATGAGCAGTTCTTC. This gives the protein CASSPLGNEQFF.

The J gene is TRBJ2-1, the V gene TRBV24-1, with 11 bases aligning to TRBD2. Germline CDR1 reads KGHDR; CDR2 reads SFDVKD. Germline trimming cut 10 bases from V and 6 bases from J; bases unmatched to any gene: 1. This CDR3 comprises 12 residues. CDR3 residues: CATGLAANEQFF. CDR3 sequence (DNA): TGTGCCACGGGACTAGCGGCCAATGAGCAGTTCTTC.

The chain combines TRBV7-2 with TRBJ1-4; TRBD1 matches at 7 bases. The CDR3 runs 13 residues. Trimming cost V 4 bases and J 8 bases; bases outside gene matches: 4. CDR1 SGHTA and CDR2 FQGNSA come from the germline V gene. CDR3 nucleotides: TGTGCCAGCAGCTCCGGGACAGTAGAAAAACTGTTTTTT. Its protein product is CASSSGTVEKLFF.

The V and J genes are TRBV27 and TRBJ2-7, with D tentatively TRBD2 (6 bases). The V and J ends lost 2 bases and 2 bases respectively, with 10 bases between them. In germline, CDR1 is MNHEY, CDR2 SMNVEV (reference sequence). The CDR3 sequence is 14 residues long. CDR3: CASSLVGEAYEQYF. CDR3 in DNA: TGTGCCAGCAGTTTAGTCGGGGAGGCCTACGAGCAGTACTTC.

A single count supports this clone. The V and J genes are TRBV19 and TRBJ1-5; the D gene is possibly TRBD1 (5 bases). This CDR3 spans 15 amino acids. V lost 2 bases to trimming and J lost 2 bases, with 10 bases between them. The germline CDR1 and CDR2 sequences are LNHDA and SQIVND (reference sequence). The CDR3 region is CASSITGDGNQPQHF. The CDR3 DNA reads TGTGCCAGTAGTATAACGGGGGACGGCAATCAGCCCCAGCATTTT. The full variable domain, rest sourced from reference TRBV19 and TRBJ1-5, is DGGITQSPKYLFRKEGQNVTLSCEQNLNHDAMYWYRQDPGQGLRLIYYSQIVNDFQKGDIAEGYSVSREKKESFPLTVTSAQKNPTAFYLCASSITGDGNQPQHFGDGTRLSIL.

DNA of the CDR3: TGTGCCAGCAGTCTCCAGGGATATAGCAATCAGCCCCAGCATTTT. Translating gives CASSLQGYSNQPQHF. V usage is TRBV2 and J usage is TRBJ1-5; D perhaps matches TRBD1 (5 bases). The V end was cut by 5 bases, the J end by 0 bases, with 11 bases between. The CDR3 consists of 15 residues. Looked up from germline, CDR1 is SNHLY and CDR2 is FYNNEI.

The CDR3 sequence: CASGDGPAYEQYF. The CDR3 region has the DNA TGTGCCAGCGGGGACGGGCCGGCCTACGAGCAGTACTTC. V is TRBV3-1 (or the pseudogene TRBV3-2) and J is TRBJ2-7, with D possibly called TRBD1 or TRBD2 (5 bases each). The CDR3 extends over 13 amino acids. Germline V gene lookup returns CDR1 LGHDT and CDR2 YNNKEL (reference sequence). Deletions cut 8 bases from V and 2 bases from J, with 13 bases between.

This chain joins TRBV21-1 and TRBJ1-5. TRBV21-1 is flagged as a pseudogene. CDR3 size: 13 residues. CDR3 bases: TGTGCCAACAACTCGTATAGCAATCAGCCCCAGCATTTT. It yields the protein CANNSYSNQPQHF.

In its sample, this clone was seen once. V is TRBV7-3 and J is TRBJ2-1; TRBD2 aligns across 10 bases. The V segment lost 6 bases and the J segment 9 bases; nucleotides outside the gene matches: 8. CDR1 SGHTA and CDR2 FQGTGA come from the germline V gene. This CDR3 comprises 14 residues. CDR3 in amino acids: CASRPSGGASEQFF. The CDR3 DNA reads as TGTGCCAGCAGGCCCAGCGGGGGGGCCAGTGAGCAGTTCTTC.